This entry lists 20 T cell receptor beta chains sequenced from one sample in a study of early T cells in non-severe SARS-CoV-2 infection. TCRdb fed the 5' RACE reads into MiXCR, producing one record per CDR3 protein. In the table there are about 47,000 distinct CDR3 sequences, approximately 11% of which are singletons. Sequences were obtained from whole blood. The receptors derive from an adult who was a healthcare worker with PCR-confirmed SARS-CoV-2 infection or an uninfected control (not recorded which).

This clonotype was recorded a few times. CDR3 sequence (DNA): TGCGCCAGCAGCTCCTCCTTGACAGGGCGGTGGGAGCAGTTCTTC. This codes for CASSSSLTGRWEQFF. This chain joins TRBV4-1 and TRBJ2-1, with 7 nucleotides matching TRBD1. V lost 5 bases, J lost 10 bases, and 14 bases stayed unmatched. Germline CDR1 and CDR2: MGHRA and YSYEKL. This CDR3 comprises 15 residues.

Turning to this clonotype: A much larger clonotype is one base distant, so this may be a read error. The chain carries TRBV7-9 and TRBJ1-2; 11 nucleotides match TRBD1. The CDR3 extends over 14 amino acids. Germline lookup yields CDR1 SEHNR and CDR2 FQNEAQ (reference sequence). In DNA form, the CDR3 reads TGTGTCAGCAGCCCCGGACAGGGGGCCGGTGGCTACACCTTC. Its translation: CVSSPGQGAGGYTF.

V and J are TRBV7-9 and TRBJ2-1; weak D call: TRBD2 (6 bases). Germline loops: CDR1 SEHNR, CDR2 FQNEAQ (reference sequence). Trimming removed 5 bases at V and 3 bases at J, with 11 bases between. CDR3 length equals 14 residues. The CDR3 bases are TGTGCCAGCAGCCGAGCGGGCATCTACAATGAGCAGTTCTTC. Translating it yields CASSRAGIYNEQFF.

This clonotype was seen ten or more times. The chain uses TRBV20-1 and TRBJ1-2; TRBD1 might be the D (5 bases). Germline V gene data show CDR1 as DFQATT and CDR2 as SNEGSKA (reference sequence). This CDR3 is 13 amino acids long. V was cut by 3 bases and J by 2 bases, with 10 bases left in between. The CDR3 loop is CSASWQGNYGYTF. The CDR3 region has the DNA TGCAGTGCTAGCTGGCAGGGCAACTATGGCTACACCTTC.

This clonotype was detected many times. The genes are TRBV28 and TRBJ2-2; 7 nucleotides match TRBD1. Germline V gives CDR1 MDHEN, CDR2 SYDVKM. With 7 bases clipped from V and 1 base from J, the junction kept 9 bases outside the gene matches. The CDR3 sequence is 16 residues long. The CDR3 loop is CASTTQDRKNTGELFF. Written as DNA, the CDR3 is TGTGCCAGCACAACTCAGGACAGGAAGAACACCGGGGAGCTGTTTTTT. The full variable domain, rest sourced from reference TRBV28 and TRBJ2-2, is DVKVTQSSRYLVKRTGEKVFLECVQDMDHENMFWYRQDPGLGLRLIYFSYDVKMKEKGDIPEGYSVSREKKERFSLILESASTNQTSMYLCASTTQDRKNTGELFFGEGSRLTVL.

This clonotype came up many times. This chain connects TRBV6-2 or TRBV6-3 to TRBJ2-5, with 9 nucleotides matching TRBD2. The CDR3 is 14 amino acids. V shed 2 bases and J 5 bases; nucleotides not matched to a gene: 3. CDR1 and CDR2 from the germline V gene are MNHEY and SVGEGT. CDR3 bases: TGTGCCAGCAGTTACGCGGGGGGGCCGGAGACCCAGTACTTC. It translates to CASSYAGGPETQYF.

This clonotype has just a few counts. The genes are TRBV4-1 and TRBJ2-7; D tentatively reads TRBD1 or TRBD2 (7 bases each). Looked up from germline, CDR1 is MGHRA and CDR2 is YSYEKL. The CDR3 covers 15 residues. Trimming shortened V by 4 bases and J by 7 bases, and 20 bases separated the two germline ends. The CDR3 nucleotides read TGCGCCAGCAGCCCGCGACAGGGAGGGGATAGGGAGCAGTACTTC. Translated: CASSPRQGGDREQYF.

This clonotype was counted ten times or more. The CDR3 is CATDRGRFGYTF. CDR3 bases: TGTGCCACCGACAGGGGGCGATTTGGGTACACCTTC. This chain connects TRBV24-1 to TRBJ1-2; 10 positions agree with TRBD1. Germline lookup yields CDR1 KGHDR and CDR2 SFDVKD. This CDR3 is built from 12 residues. V shed 9 bases, J shed 11 bases, and the junction held 8 bases outside the gene matches.

This clonotype was counted at least ten times. The rearrangement uses TRBV6-5 and TRBJ2-2; D call uncertain. The V gene lost 0 bases and the J gene lost 0 bases, with 11 bases spanning the gap. CDR1 is MNHEY and CDR2 is SVGAGI in the germline V gene. CDR3 length: 17 amino acids. The CDR3: CASSYSLMSTNTGELFF. DNA for the CDR3: TGTGCCAGCAGTTACTCTTTGATGTCGACGAACACCGGGGAGCTGTTTTTT.

This clonotype came up many times. The V gene is TRBV29-1, the J gene TRBJ1-6, with TRBD1 identical over 7 bases. V lost 8 bases, J lost 8 bases, and 12 bases stayed unmatched. In germline, CDR1 is SQVTM, CDR2 ANQGSEA. This CDR3 is 14 amino acids long. The CDR3 sequence is CSIRSGTEDSPLHF. In DNA, the CDR3 is TGCAGCATACGAAGTGGGACAGAGGATTCACCCCTCCACTTT.

The chain carries TRBV29-1 and TRBJ1-1; TRBD1 is a possible D gene (6 bases). Germline V gene lookup returns CDR1 SQVTM and CDR2 ANQGSEA. The CDR3 runs to 14 residues. V lost 1 base, J lost 4 bases, and 13 bases lay in between. The CDR3 sequence is CSVEGGNRVTEAFF. The CDR3 DNA is TGCAGCGTTGAAGGAGGAAACAGGGTCACTGAAGCTTTCTTT. The variable domain in full, with the rest retrieved from reference TRBV29-1 and TRBJ1-1, is SAVISQKPSRDICQRGTSLTIQCQVDSQVTMMFWYRQQPGQSLTLIATANQGSEATYESGFVIDKFPISRPNLTFSTLTVSNMSPEDSSIYLCSVEGGNRVTEAFFGQGTRLTVV.

Notes on this clonotype: A much larger clone is a single base away; this may be a read error. The chain combines TRBV7-3 with TRBJ1-6; D call uncertain. From germline, CDR1 is SGHTA and CDR2 FQGTGA. This CDR3 region has 13 residues. In DNA form, the CDR3 reads TGTGTCAGCAGCTTAGCCCAGGATTCACCCCTCCACTTT. It encodes CVSSLAQDSPLHF.

This clonotype was found a few times. The CDR3 DNA reads TGTGCCAGCAGCTTTAGGAGCCCGTTCTCTGGAAACACCATATATTTT. It encodes CASSFRSPFSGNTIYF. J is TRBJ1-3 and V is TRBV13; D remains unclear. In germline, CDR1 is PRHDT, CDR2 FYEKMQ (reference sequence). CDR3 length: 16 amino acids. V was cut by 3 bases and J by 0 bases, with 12 bases left in between.

J is TRBJ2-7 and V is TRBV5-4, with TRBD1 as a possible D gene (6 bases). The CDR3 length is 14 residues. The V gene lost 0 bases and the J gene lost 6 bases, with 13 bases spanning the gap. CDR1 is SGHNT, CDR2 YYREEE, per germline (reference sequence). CDR3 nucleotide sequence: TGTGCCAGCAGCTTGGGCCAGGGGAACGGCGAGCAGTACTTC. Its translation: CASSLGQGNGEQYF.

V usage is TRBV29-1 and J usage is TRBJ2-3; TRBD1 aligns across 9 bases. The J segment lost 3 bases and the V segment lost 5 bases, leaving 6 bases of the junction unmatched. Germline V gives CDR1 SQVTM, CDR2 ANQGSEA. The CDR3 totals 14 residues. CDR3 residues: CSVQRTGVTDTQYF. CDR3 DNA sequence: TGCAGCGTTCAAAGGACAGGGGTAACAGATACGCAGTATTTT.

This clonotype has a handful of counts. V and J are TRBV4-3 and TRBJ1-6; D not resolved. The V gene lost 1 base and the J gene lost 4 bases, with 11 bases spanning the gap. CDR1 and CDR2 (germline): LGHNA, YSLEER. The CDR3 covers 16 residues. In DNA form, the CDR3 reads TGCGCCAGCAGCCAAGTAGGAGGTACATATAATTCACCCCTCCACTTT. Translating gives CASSQVGGTYNSPLHF.

V and J are TRBV6-5 and TRBJ2-7, with D possibly being TRBD1 (5 bases). Germline V CDR1 and CDR2: MNHEY, SVGAGI. The V end lost 2 bases, the J end lost 2 bases, and 19 bases lay between the germline ends. The CDR3 sequence is 17 residues long. CDR3 nucleotide sequence: TGTGCCAGCAGTTACCTCAGCCGGACAACAGGCACCTACGAGCAGTACTTC. It encodes CASSYLSRTTGTYEQYF.

The chain uses TRBV10-3 and TRBJ2-1; 7 bases fit TRBD1. The germline V gene encodes CDR1 ENHRY and CDR2 SYGVKD. The V and J ends lost 3 bases and 5 bases, in that order; junction bases with no gene match: 4. There are 14 residues in the CDR3. The CDR3 region is CAISEYRGNNEQFF. The CDR3 DNA follows: TGTGCCATCAGTGAATACAGGGGTAACAATGAGCAGTTCTTC.

This clonotype was counted ten times or more. V and J are TRBV24-1 and TRBJ2-7; 10 positions match TRBD2. The CDR3 extends over 16 amino acids. V dropped 3 bases and J dropped 5; count of bases not matched to a gene: 9. Germline lookup yields CDR1 KGHDR and CDR2 SFDVKD. The CDR3 spells CATSDGLADRGDEQYF. CDR3 DNA: TGTGCCACCAGTGATGGACTAGCGGACCGGGGGGACGAGCAGTACTTC.

The table lists this clonotype with many counts. The rearrangement uses TRBV15 and TRBJ1-3; D unresolved. The CDR3 length is 17 residues. The V gene lost 0 bases and the J gene lost 0 bases, with 12 bases spanning the gap. Germline lookup yields CDR1 LNHNV and CDR2 YYDKDF (reference sequence). CDR3 amino acids: CATSRDLRGLSGNTIYF. The DNA of the CDR3 is TGTGCCACCAGCAGAGATTTGCGCGGACTCTCTGGAAACACCATATATTTT.